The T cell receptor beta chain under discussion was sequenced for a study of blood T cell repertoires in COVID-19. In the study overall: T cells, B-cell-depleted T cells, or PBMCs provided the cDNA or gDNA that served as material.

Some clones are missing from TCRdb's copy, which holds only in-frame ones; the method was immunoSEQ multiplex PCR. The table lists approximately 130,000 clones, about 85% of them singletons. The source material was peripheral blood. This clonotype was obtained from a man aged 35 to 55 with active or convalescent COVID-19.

CDR3 bases: TGTGCCAGCAGCTCCCAGACAGGGTACGAGCAGTACTTC. As protein: CASSSQTGYEQYF. The gene calls are TRBV7-2 and TRBJ2-7; TRBD1 agrees at 7 bases. The CDR3 is 13 residues long. Trimming cost V 4 bases and J 4 bases; bases outside gene matches: 4. CDR1 and CDR2 (germline): SGHTA, FQGNSA.